Following are 21 T cell receptor beta chains from one sample sequenced in a study of cytomegalovirus exposure and HLA in healthy donors. PCR amplification relied on 60 Vbeta primers (plus 13 Jbeta primers). Sequencing used immunoSEQ multiplex PCR; TCRdb keeps in-frame clones, though not all of them. Of around 300,000 clones in the sample, about 87% were seen once. Sequenced sample: PBMCs. The receptors were sampled from a woman between 18 and 29 years old in good health and CMV-seronegative.

The table lists this clone with a count of one. The rearrangement uses TRBV6-5 and TRBJ1-2; a weak D match, TRBD1 (5 bases). Trimming took 7 bases from V and 5 from J, leaving 17 bases between them. The V gene's germline CDR1 is MNHEY and CDR2 SVGAGI. The CDR3 is made up of 14 amino acids. The CDR3 protein is CASTHGGEAYGYTF. In DNA form, the CDR3 reads TGTGCCAGCACCCATGGGGGGGAAGCTTATGGCTACACCTTC.

The chain carries TRBV2 and TRBJ1-2; 9 bases are a match to TRBD1. The CDR3 sequence is 15 residues long. Trimming cost V 8 bases and J 8 bases; bases outside gene matches: 15. Germline V gene data show CDR1 as SNHLY and CDR2 as FYNNEI. CDR3 DNA: TGTGCCAGCTTGACAGCCGGGACAGGGACCCTCGGCTACACCTTC. This codes for CASLTAGTGTLGYTF.

This rearrangement joins TRBV10-3 to TRBJ2-3; 10 nucleotides line up with TRBD1. V gave up 6 bases and J gave up 4 bases; unmatched junction bases: 10. The CDR3 runs 16 residues. Germline CDR1 and CDR2: ENHRY and SYGVKD. CDR3 sequence reads: CAISDRDRGLADTQYF. CDR3 nucleotide sequence: TGTGCCATCAGCGACCGGGACAGGGGTTTAGCAGATACGCAGTATTTT.

The chain is built from TRBV2 and TRBJ1-3; 8 bases line up with TRBD1. The length of the CDR3 is 14 residues. CDR1 is SNHLY and CDR2 is FYNNEI in the germline V gene. Trimming took 6 bases from V and 4 from J; bases not matched to a gene: 5. For the CDR3, the DNA is TGTGCCAGCAGGGAACAGGGGGGAGGAAACACCATATATTTT. Its protein product is CASREQGGGNTIYF.

This sequence joins TRBV7-9 and TRBJ2-7; no firm D call. From germline, CDR1 is SEHNR and CDR2 FQNEAQ (reference sequence). This CDR3 comprises 14 residues. The V gene lost 6 bases and the J gene lost 2 bases, with 14 bases spanning the gap. The CDR3 loop reads CASSHDFGPYEQYF. The CDR3 region has the DNA TGTGCCAGCAGTCATGACTTCGGCCCCTACGAGCAGTACTTC.

This CDR3 reads CASSQGTGNYGYTF. CDR3 DNA: TGTGCCAGCAGTCAGGGTACAGGGAACTATGGCTACACCTTC. This chain links TRBV6-5 with TRBJ1-2; possible D gene TRBD1, 6 bases. The CDR3 contains 14 residues. Trimming left V 5 bases short and J 2 bases short, with 12 bases between. Germline lookup yields CDR1 MNHEY and CDR2 SVGAGI.

The V call is TRBV20-1, the J call TRBJ1-2, with no clear D. The V and J ends lost 4 bases and 8 bases respectively, with 11 bases between them. There are 11 residues in the CDR3. Germline V lookup: CDR1 DFQATT, CDR2 SNEGSKA (reference sequence). CDR3 amino acids: CSAKEGRGYTF. DNA of the CDR3: TGCAGTGCTAAGGAGGGCCGGGGCTACACCTTC.

Comment on this clone: Other nucleotide sequences in the sample specify the same CDR3. V and J are TRBV27 and TRBJ2-1, with TRBD2 matching 8 bases. The germline CDR1 and CDR2 sequences are MNHEY and SMNVEV (reference sequence). CDR3 length: 15 residues. The J segment lost 6 bases and the V segment lost 2 bases, leaving 6 bases of the junction unmatched. The CDR3 DNA reads TGTGCCAGCAGTTTAAGCGGGGGCGCAGGCAATGAGCAGTTCTTC. This codes for CASSLSGGAGNEQFF.

This chain joins TRBV2 and TRBJ2-3; D ambiguous. V was trimmed by 8 bases and J by 7 bases, leaving 10 bases between them. The CDR3 covers 11 residues. CDR1 is SNHLY, CDR2 FYNNEI, per germline. The CDR3 loop is CASGLQNTQYF. CDR3 nucleotides: TGTGCCAGCGGCCTTCAAAATACGCAGTATTTT.

The chain is built from TRBV5-4 and TRBJ2-5, with 13 bases that match TRBD2. The J segment lost 6 bases and the V segment lost 2 bases, leaving 4 bases of the junction unmatched. In germline, CDR1 is SGHNT, CDR2 YYREEE (reference sequence). There are 15 residues in the CDR3. In DNA form, the CDR3 reads TGTGCCAGCAGCTTCCTGACTAGCGGGGGGAAGACCCAGTACTTC. Protein sequence: CASSFLTSGGKTQYF.

The rearrangement joins TRBV5-6 to TRBJ2-7, with 11 positions matching TRBD2. The CDR3 covers 19 residues. Germline V CDR1 and CDR2: SGHDT, YYEEEE. V gave up 5 bases and J gave up 2 bases; unmatched junction bases: 18. CDR3 loop: CASRHAPEPGLAGPYEQYF. Here the CDR3 DNA reads TGTGCCAGCAGACATGCCCCGGAGCCTGGACTAGCGGGTCCCTACGAGCAGTACTTC. The variable domain in full, with the rest retrieved from reference TRBV5-6 and TRBJ2-7, is DAGVTQSPTHLIKTRGQQVTLRCSPKSGHDTVSWYQQALGQGPQFIFQYYEEEERQRGNFPDRFSGHQFPNYSSELNVNALLLGDSALYLCASRHAPEPGLAGPYEQYFGPGTRLTVT.

J is TRBJ1-6 and V is TRBV7-9; 9 nucleotides align to TRBD1. This CDR3 contains 15 residues. The junction had 5 bases not matched to a gene; V was cut back by 5 bases and J by 6 bases. The germline V gene has CDR1 SEHNR and CDR2 FQNEAQ (reference sequence). The CDR3 sequence is CASSPGTGSNSPLHF. The CDR3 bases are TGTGCCAGCAGCCCGGGGACAGGGTCTAATTCACCCCTCCACTTT.

This chain uses TRBV7-2 with TRBJ2-1; 8 bases are shared with TRBD2. V was clipped by 2 bases and J by 7 bases; unmatched bases: 7. Per the germline V gene, CDR1 is SGHTA and CDR2 is FQGNSA. CDR3 size: 15 residues. CDR3 DNA sequence: TGTGCCAGCAGCTTATGGAGCGGGGGTGGTAATGAGCAGTTCTTC. Amino acids: CASSLWSGGGNEQFF.

CDR3 sequence reads: CASSRYSGTGYGYTF. The CDR3 DNA follows: TGTGCCAGCAGTCGCTACTCCGGGACAGGGTATGGCTACACCTTC. This chain uses TRBV6-5 with TRBJ1-2, with 9 bases fitting TRBD1. V trimming: 5 bases; J trimming: 5 bases; junction bases outside the gene matches: 9. Germline V gene data show CDR1 as MNHEY and CDR2 as SVGAGI. This CDR3 is built from 15 residues.

The genes are TRBV1 and TRBJ1-5. TRBV1 is noted as a pseudogene. CDR3 size: 18 residues. The CDR3 region has the DNA TGCACCAGCAGCCAAGAACGGCGGCGGGATAGTAGCAATCAGCCCCAGCATTTT. Translation gives CTSSQERRRDSSNQPQHF.

CDR3: CASRPWNGGEQYF. The CDR3 region has the DNA TGTGCCAGCAGGCCCTGGAACGGGGGCGAGCAGTACTTC. V gene TRBV6-1 combines with J gene TRBJ2-7; D possibly corresponds to TRBD2 (6 bases). V was shortened by 6 bases and J by 6 bases, with 15 bases between the two germline ends. Per the germline V gene, CDR1 is MNHNS and CDR2 is SASEGT. The CDR3 spans 13 residues.

The gene calls are TRBV2 and TRBJ2-3, with TRBD2 matching over 9 bases. The V segment lost 6 bases and the J segment 2 bases; nucleotides outside the gene matches: 18. Germline CDR1 SNHLY, CDR2 FYNNEI. This CDR3 region has 19 residues. CDR3 protein: CASSYDSAGGPSATDTQYF. In nucleotides, the CDR3 is TGTGCCAGCAGCTACGACTCGGCGGGGGGGCCGTCCGCCACAGATACGCAGTATTTT.

The chain is built from TRBV11-2 and TRBJ2-5; maybe TRBD2 (5 bases). The CDR3 totals 16 residues. V gave up 3 bases and J gave up 1 base, with 15 bases separating them. Germline V lookup: CDR1 SGHAT, CDR2 FQNNGV. The CDR3 sequence: CASSLGDTAGQETQYF. DNA for the CDR3: TGTGCCAGCAGCTTGGGAGACACAGCAGGCCAAGAGACCCAGTACTTC.

This clone has a single count. Other DNA sequences in this specimen translate into the identical CDR3. DNA for the CDR3: TGTGCCAGCTCACCCTTAGCGGGGGGGAGCACAGATACGCAGTATTTT. Its protein product is CASSPLAGGSTDTQYF. The V call is TRBV18, the J call TRBJ2-3; 11 bases line up with TRBD2. The CDR3 runs 16 residues. The V gene's germline CDR1 is KGHSH and CDR2 LQKENI. V gave up 3 bases and J gave up 0 bases; unmatched junction bases: 2.

The V and J genes are TRBV5-1 and TRBJ1-3; D unresolved. The CDR3 has 14 amino acids. V lost 0 bases and J 4 bases, leaving 8 bases between the germline ends. Germline loops: CDR1 SGHRS, CDR2 YFSETQ. This chain's CDR3 is CASSLVSGGNTIYF. The DNA for the CDR3 is TGCGCCAGCAGCTTGGTTTCAGGAGGAAACACCATATATTTT.

This clone was seen once. The rearrangement joins TRBV19 to TRBJ2-7; D is perhaps TRBD1 (5 bases). The CDR3 is 14 residues long. V lost 6 bases and J lost 3, with 15 bases in between. Germline V gene lookup returns CDR1 LNHDA and CDR2 SQIVND (reference sequence). The CDR3 nucleotides are TGTGCCAGTAGGACCTCAGACAGATACTACGAGCAGTACTTC. It translates to CASRTSDRYYEQYF.